Listed below are T cell receptor beta chains from one sample, sequenced in a study of radiotherapy plus CTLA-4 blockade in lung cancer. Using immunoSEQ multiplex PCR, the repertoire was profiled, and TCRdb retains in-frame clones only, with some absent. The data hold 60,000 to 70,000 clones, with roughly 85% observed a single time. Sequenced here: peripheral blood, sampled from a patient treated with radiotherapy plus ipilimumab. The receptor set was obtained from a human donor with non-small cell lung cancer who had a complete response to radiotherapy plus ipilimumab. The CDR3 runs from the conserved cysteine through the conserved F or W. Each record gives: CDR3 length, V gene, clone size, J gene, D gene, CDR3 protein, CDR3 DNA. A D gene is named only where the DNA matches it firmly. Size is omitted from some rows. Given values are once, few, many or a class for expanded clones.

length: 12; V: TRBV11-2; size: NA; J: TRBJ1-1; D: NA; CDR3: CASSLDQVKAFF; DNA: TGTGCCAGCAGCTTAGATCAGGTAAAAGCTTTCTTT
length: 18; V: TRBV5-1; size: NA; J: TRBJ2-6; D: NA; CDR3: CASSLIRGIGSGANVLTF; DNA: TGCGCCAGCAGCTTAATCCGGGGGATTGGCTCTGGGGCCAACGTCCTGACTTTC
length: 13; V: TRBV30; size: NA; J: TRBJ1-1; D: NA; CDR3: CAWSDPGVTEAFF; DNA: TGTGCCTGGAGTGATCCGGGAGTGACTGAAGCTTTCTTT
length: 12; V: TRBV29-1; size: NA; J: TRBJ1-5; D: NA; CDR3: CSVAGANQPQHF; DNA: TGCAGCGTTGCGGGGGCGAATCAGCCCCAGCATTTT
length: 19; V: TRBV9; size: once; J: TRBJ2-3; D: TRBD2; CDR3: CASSPSSGTSGGARDTQYF; DNA: TGTGCCAGCAGCCCGAGTAGTGGGACTAGCGGGGGGGCCAGAGATACGCAGTATTTT
length: 20; V: TRBV27; size: NA; J: TRBJ2-6; D: TRBD1; CDR3: CASSLITRQGGVSGANVLTF; DNA: TGTGCCAGCAGTTTAATCACCCGACAGGGGGGGGTCTCTGGGGCCAACGTCCTGACTTTC
length: 15; V: TRBV6-5; size: NA; J: TRBJ1-5; D: NA; CDR3: CASSSGGNSNQPQHF; DNA: TGTGCCAGCAGTTCTGGGGGAAATAGCAATCAGCCCCAGCATTTT
length: 13; V: TRBV5-1; size: NA; J: TRBJ1-2; D: NA; CDR3: CASSDDNSYGYTF; DNA: TGCGCCAGCAGTGATGACAACTCCTATGGCTACACCTTC
length: 14; V: TRBV11-2; size: NA; J: TRBJ2-4; D: NA; CDR3: CASSSIGAKNIQYF; DNA: TGTGCCAGCAGCTCGATTGGGGCCAAAAACATTCAGTACTTC
length: 14; V: TRBV30; size: NA; J: TRBJ2-3; D: TRBD2; CDR3: CACPRTSGTDTQYF; DNA: TGTGCCTGCCCCCGGACTAGCGGCACAGATACGCAGTATTTT
length: 14; V: TRBV5-4; size: NA; J: TRBJ1-3; D: NA; CDR3: CASSLAGRGNTIYF; DNA: TGTGCCAGCAGCTTGGCAGGCAGGGGAAACACCATATATTTT
length: 16; V: TRBV6-5; size: NA; J: TRBJ1-2; D: NA; CDR3: CASSYSPLLSNYGYTF; DNA: TGTGCCAGCAGTTACTCGCCGCTCCTCTCTAACTATGGCTACACCTTC
length: 16; V: TRBV6-6; size: NA; J: TRBJ1-3; D: NA; CDR3: CASRDTTQSSGNTIYF; DNA: TGTGCCAGCCGGGACACAACGCAGTCCTCTGGAAACACCATATATTTT
length: 14; V: TRBV7-2; size: NA; J: TRBJ2-3; D: NA; CDR3: CASSLESFGDTQYF; DNA: TGTGCCAGCAGCTTAGAATCCTTTGGGGATACGCAGTATTTT
length: 15; V: TRBV7-9; size: once; J: TRBJ2-7; D: NA; CDR3: CASSLALDGTYEQYF; DNA: TGTGCCAGCAGCTTAGCGCTCGACGGAACCTACGAGCAGTACTTC
length: 15; V: TRBV5-4; size: NA; J: TRBJ2-6; D: NA; CDR3: CASSLGSSGANVLTF; DNA: TGTGCCAGCAGCTTGGGAAGCTCTGGGGCCAACGTCCTGACTTTC
length: 16; V: TRBV18; size: NA; J: TRBJ1-3; D: NA; CDR3: CASSATPGTTGNTIYF; DNA: TGTGCCAGCTCAGCTACTCCGGGGACTACTGGAAACACCATATATTTT
length: 14; V: TRBV7-8; size: NA; J: TRBJ1-2; D: NA; CDR3: CASSVGAGAAGYTF; DNA: TGTGCCAGCAGCGTAGGGGCGGGGGCCGCTGGCTACACCTTC
length: 15; V: TRBV6-6; size: NA; J: TRBJ1-1; D: NA; CDR3: CASSQQVTMNTEAFF; DNA: TGTGCCAGCAGTCAACAGGTTACTATGAACACTGAAGCTTTCTTT
length: 15; V: TRBV11-3; size: NA; J: TRBJ1-2; D: TRBD1; CDR3: CASSLLPGQNYGYTF; DNA: TGTGCCAGCAGCTTGCTCCCGGGACAGAACTATGGCTACACCTTC
length: 15; V: TRBV5-1; size: few; J: TRBJ1-5; D: TRBD1; CDR3: CASSLEGAQGQPQHF; DNA: TGCGCCAGCAGCTTGGAGGGGGCGCAGGGTCAGCCCCAGCATTTT
length: 15; V: TRBV6-4; size: NA; J: TRBJ2-2; D: NA; CDR3: CASQLDGSNTGELFF; DNA: TGTGCCTCTCAACTCGACGGTAGTAACACCGGGGAGCTGTTTTTT
length: 16; V: TRBV4-3; size: few; J: TRBJ1-3; D: TRBD1; CDR3: CASTPSQGYSGNTIYF; DNA: TGCGCCAGCACTCCCTCACAGGGGTACTCTGGAAACACCATATATTTT
length: 16; V: TRBV27; size: NA; J: TRBJ2-1; D: TRBD2; CDR3: CASSLIAGDLYNEQFF; DNA: TGTGCCAGCAGTTTAATAGCGGGGGACCTCTACAATGAGCAGTTCTTC
length: 13; V: TRBV27; size: NA; J: TRBJ2-1; D: NA; CDR3: CASSYREGNEQFF; DNA: TGTGCCAGCAGTTACAGGGAGGGCAATGAGCAGTTCTTC
length: 11; V: TRBV12-5; size: few; J: TRBJ2-1; D: NA; CDR3: CASSVLDEQFF; DNA: TGTGCTAGTAGTGTTCTCGATGAGCAGTTCTTC
length: 14; V: TRBV2; size: NA; J: TRBJ2-2; D: TRBD1; CDR3: CASRTGGFTGELFF; DNA: TGTGCCAGCCGGACAGGGGGCTTTACCGGGGAGCTGTTTTTT
length: 12; V: TRBV30; size: NA; J: TRBJ1-4; D: NA; CDR3: CAWSRGDEKLFF; DNA: TGTGCCTGGAGTAGGGGGGATGAAAAACTGTTTTTT
length: 15; V: TRBV7-9; size: NA; J: TRBJ2-1; D: NA; CDR3: CASSLGKSSYNEQFF; DNA: TGTGCCAGCAGCTTAGGGAAAAGCTCCTACAATGAGCAGTTCTTC
length: 12; V: TRBV6-5; size: NA; J: TRBJ1-1; D: NA; CDR3: CASSYGRTEAFF; DNA: TGTGCCAGCAGTTACGGGCGGACTGAAGCTTTCTTT
length: 19; V: TRBV4-1; size: NA; J: TRBJ2-1; D: TRBD2; CDR3: CASSQLNSGSRSFFGEQFF; DNA: TGCGCCAGCAGCCAGCTAAATAGCGGGAGTAGATCTTTTTTCGGTGAGCAGTTCTTC
length: 13; V: TRBV25-1; size: few; J: TRBJ2-4; D: NA; CDR3: CASSELGIGIQYF; DNA: TGTGCCAGCAGTGAATTAGGGATTGGCATTCAGTACTTC
length: 15; V: TRBV7-8; size: NA; J: TRBJ1-4; D: NA; CDR3: CASSPAPATNEKLFF; DNA: TGTGCCAGCAGCCCCGCGCCGGCAACTAATGAAAAACTGTTTTTT
length: 15; V: TRBV7-8; size: NA; J: TRBJ2-7; D: NA; CDR3: CASSLRGRSSYEQYF; DNA: TGTGCCAGCAGCTTACGAGGGCGTAGCTCCTACGAGCAGTACTTC
length: 14; V: TRBV29-1; size: NA; J: TRBJ2-5; D: NA; CDR3: CSVEDPDFQETQYF; DNA: TGCAGCGTTGAAGATCCGGATTTCCAAGAGACCCAGTACTTC
length: 13; V: TRBV10-2; size: NA; J: TRBJ2-3; D: NA; CDR3: CASRGSSTDTQYF; DNA: TGCGCCAGCAGAGGGTCCAGCACAGATACGCAGTATTTT
length: 19; V: TRBV27; size: once; J: TRBJ1-2; D: TRBD1; CDR3: CASSPLRQGPPPLGYGYTF; DNA: TGTGCCAGCAGTCCCCTGCGACAGGGGCCGCCGCCCTTGGGCTATGGCTACACCTTC
length: 11; V: TRBV20-1; size: NA; J: TRBJ1-4; D: NA; CDR3: CSAPVNEKLFF; DNA: TGCAGTGCGCCGGTTAATGAAAAACTGTTTTTT
length: 13; V: TRBV6-5; size: NA; J: TRBJ1-2; D: NA; CDR3: CATSEERGAGYTF; DNA: TGTGCCACCAGTGAAGAAAGAGGGGCTGGCTACACCTTC
length: 15; V: TRBV10-2; size: many; J: TRBJ1-2; D: NA; CDR3: CASSESRISNYGYTF; DNA: TGCGCCAGCAGTGAGTCGAGGATATCTAACTATGGCTACACCTTC
length: 15; V: TRBV18; size: few; J: TRBJ2-3; D: NA; CDR3: CASSPPSRSTDTQYF; DNA: TGTGCCAGCTCACCACCGAGCCGCAGCACAGATACGCAGTATTTT
length: 15; V: TRBV6-1; size: NA; J: TRBJ1-2; D: TRBD1; CDR3: CASSEEAGGDYGYTF; DNA: TGTGCCAGCAGTGAAGAGGCAGGGGGCGACTATGGCTACACCTTC
length: 18; V: TRBV4-1; size: NA; J: TRBJ2-5; D: TRBD1; CDR3: CASSQDLPSNRDRKTQYF; DNA: TGCGCCAGCAGCCAAGATCTCCCCTCCAACAGGGACAGGAAGACCCAGTACTTC
length: 13; V: TRBV27; size: NA; J: TRBJ1-3; D: NA; CDR3: CASSPLYGDTIYF; DNA: TGTGCCAGCAGTCCCTTGTACGGTGACACCATATATTTT
length: 16; V: TRBV19; size: NA; J: TRBJ1-3; D: NA; CDR3: CASGRLGASSGNTIYF; DNA: TGTGCCAGTGGACGTCTAGGGGCGAGCTCTGGAAACACCATATATTTT
length: 12; V: TRBV7-2; size: once; J: TRBJ2-5; D: NA; CDR3: CASSLDEETQYF; DNA: TGTGCCAGCAGCTTAGATGAAGAGACCCAGTACTTC
length: 16; V: TRBV7-9; size: NA; J: TRBJ1-1; D: NA; CDR3: CASSLIGGIMNTEAFF; DNA: TGTGCCAGCAGCTTAATCGGGGGGATTATGAACACTGAAGCTTTCTTT
length: 11; V: TRBV20-1; size: NA; J: TRBJ1-1; D: NA; CDR3: CSAVGGTEAFF; DNA: TGCAGTGCTGTTGGAGGCACTGAAGCTTTCTTT
length: 17; V: TRBV11-3; size: NA; J: TRBJ2-1; D: NA; CDR3: CASSLVAVAGRIGEQFF; DNA: TGTGCCAGCAGCTTAGTCGCGGTCGCGGGACGGATAGGTGAGCAGTTCTTC
length: 12; V: TRBV9; size: NA; J: TRBJ1-2; D: TRBD1; CDR3: CASSVGQGGYTF; DNA: TGTGCCAGCAGCGTGGGACAGGGTGGCTACACCTTC
length: 16; V: TRBV5-1; size: NA; J: TRBJ2-1; D: TRBD2; CDR3: CASSARLAGGPGEQFF; DNA: TGCGCCAGCAGCGCCCGACTAGCGGGGGGGCCAGGTGAGCAGTTCTTC
length: 16; V: TRBV15; size: NA; J: TRBJ2-1; D: TRBD2; CDR3: CATSRGLAGGSDEQFF; DNA: TGTGCCACCAGCAGAGGGTTAGCGGGGGGGTCGGATGAGCAGTTCTTC